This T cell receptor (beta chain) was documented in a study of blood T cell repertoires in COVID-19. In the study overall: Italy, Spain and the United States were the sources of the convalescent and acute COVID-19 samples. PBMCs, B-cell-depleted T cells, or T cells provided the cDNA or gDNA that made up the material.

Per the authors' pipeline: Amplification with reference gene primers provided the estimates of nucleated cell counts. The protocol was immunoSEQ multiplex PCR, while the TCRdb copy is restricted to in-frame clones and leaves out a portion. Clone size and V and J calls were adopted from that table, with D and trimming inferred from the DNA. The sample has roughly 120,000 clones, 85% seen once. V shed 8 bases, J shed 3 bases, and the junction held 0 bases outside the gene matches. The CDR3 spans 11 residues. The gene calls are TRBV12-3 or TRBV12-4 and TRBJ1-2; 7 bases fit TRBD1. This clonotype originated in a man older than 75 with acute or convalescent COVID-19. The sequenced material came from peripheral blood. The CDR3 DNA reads TGTGCCAGCGGACAGGACTATGGCTACACCTTC. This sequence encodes CASGQDYGYTF.